A single sample gave rise to the 21 T cell receptor beta chains below, sequenced in a study of CXCR3-negative and CXCR3-positive naive CD8 T cells. Study conclusions and caveats: Naive cells positive for CXCR3 carried more hydrophobic TRB CDR3s than CXCR3-negative ones.

Preparation of TRB cDNA libraries relied on 5' RACE carrying UMI labels. TCRdb reprocessed the 5' RACE reads and reports one entry per CDR3 protein, with no DNA. In all, the sample yields some 150,000 distinct CDR3 sequences. Their antigen targets remain unknown. Sequenced: naive CXCR3+ CD8+ T cells from blood. Sample subset: CD45RO-CCR7+CD27+CD95- naive CD8+ T cells expressing CXCR3 (TNR3+). The receptors originated from a human donor in good health. Some clones in this sample may be carry-over from other donors' samples.

J is TRBJ2-1 and V is TRBV29-1; TCRdb selects TRBD2, and the lack of DNA leaves this call unchecked. Germline V gives CDR1 SQVTM, CDR2 ANQGSEA. The CDR3 runs 16 residues. The CDR3 sequence: CSAQGQTSGGANEQFF.

This chain links TRBV7-7 with TRBJ2-2; the TCRdb call, TRBD2, lacks DNA for checking. Germline V lookup: CDR1 SSHAT, CDR2 FNYEAQ (reference sequence). CDR3 length equals 18 residues. This CDR3 reads CASSLEAGGLMNTGELFF.

The rearrangement joins TRBV5-1 to TRBJ2-7. Germline assignment: CDR1 SGHRS and CDR2 YFSETQ. The CDR3 runs 12 residues. The CDR3 loop is CASSGLEAEQYF.

The chain is built from TRBV15 and TRBJ2-1; TCRdb names TRBD1, which stays unverified in the absence of DNA. CDR3 size: 16 residues. Per germline, CDR1 LNHNV and CDR2 YYDKDF (reference sequence). The chain's CDR3 is CATSRVVGVAYNEQFF.

V gene TRBV19 combines with J gene TRBJ2-1; the TCRdb call, TRBD2, lacks DNA for checking. The CDR3 is 14 residues long. Germline values: CDR1 LNHDA, CDR2 SQIVND (reference sequence). The CDR3 is CASSIRGRFNEQFF.

The rearrangement joins TRBV27 to TRBJ2-3. The CDR3 spans 15 residues. Germline CDR1 and CDR2: MNHEY and SMNVEV (reference sequence). The CDR3 reads CASSLFFGSTDTQYF.

The chain uses TRBV5-1 and TRBJ2-1; with no DNA, the TCRdb D assignment of TRBD2 cannot be verified. Germline V gene lookup returns CDR1 SGHRS and CDR2 YFSETQ. CDR3 size: 19 residues. The CDR3 loop reads CASSLEGLAGVGPYNEQFF. Using reference TRBV5-1 and TRBJ2-1 for the parts outside the CDR3, the full variable domain is KAGVTQTPRYLIKTRGQQVTLSCSPISGHRSVSWYQQTPGQGLQFLFEYFSETQRNKGNFPGRFSGRQFSNSRSEMNVSTLELGDSALYLCASSLEGLAGVGPYNEQFFGPGTRLTVL.

Here the CDR3 reads CSVPLAGEQYF. The J gene is TRBJ2-7, the V gene TRBV29-1; TCRdb's D call, TRBD1, is unchecked because there is no DNA. The CDR3 sequence is 11 residues long. CDR1 and CDR2 (germline): SQVTM, ANQGSEA.

CDR3: CASSFPGQTNTGELFF. V gene TRBV7-9 combines with J gene TRBJ2-2; no DNA is available, so the TRBD1 call from TCRdb remains unchecked. Germline values: CDR1 SEHNR, CDR2 FQNEAQ (reference sequence). The CDR3 covers 16 residues.

This rearrangement joins TRBV7-9 to TRBJ2-2; absent DNA, TCRdb's TRBD1 call cannot be checked. The CDR3 is 16 residues long. The germline V gene encodes CDR1 SEHNR and CDR2 FQNEAQ (reference sequence). The CDR3 spells CASSPRTGENTGELFF.

V gene TRBV29-1 combines with J gene TRBJ1-2. This CDR3 spans 13 amino acids. Germline CDR1 SQVTM, CDR2 ANQGSEA. CDR3: CSVETRDSYGYTF. Based on the CDR3 plus reference TRBV29-1 and TRBJ1-2, the full variable domain is SAVISQKPSRDICQRGTSLTIQCQVDSQVTMMFWYRQQPGQSLTLIATANQGSEATYESGFVIDKFPISRPNLTFSTLTVSNMSPEDSSIYLCSVETRDSYGYTFGSGTRLTVV.

The V and J genes are TRBV28 and TRBJ1-1; TCRdb selects TRBD1, and the lack of DNA leaves this call unchecked. The germline V gene has CDR1 MDHEN and CDR2 SYDVKM. This CDR3 is built from 12 residues. This CDR3 reads CATDDRDQGAFF.

The chain has TRBV6-6 and TRBJ2-2. The CDR3 length is 13 residues. CDR1 and CDR2 from the germline V gene are MNHNY and SVGAGI (reference sequence). This CDR3 is CASSNPGPGELFF.

The rearrangement uses TRBV27 and TRBJ2-3; without DNA, the TCRdb call of TRBD1 cannot be checked. The V gene's germline CDR1 is MNHEY and CDR2 SMNVEV (reference sequence). The CDR3 extends over 14 amino acids. CDR3 region: CASSLVGGLDTQYF.

The V gene is TRBV29-1, the J gene TRBJ2-2. This CDR3 contains 14 residues. The V gene's germline CDR1 is SQVTM and CDR2 ANQGSEA. The chain's CDR3 is CSVYLLMNTGELFF.

V usage is TRBV12-3 or TRBV12-4 and J usage is TRBJ1-2; the D call from TCRdb, TRBD1, cannot be confirmed without DNA. The CDR3 consists of 14 residues. CDR3 region: CASSPGGTTYGYTF.

The chain recombines TRBV6-2 or TRBV6-3 with TRBJ2-1; TCRdb picks TRBD1, but there is no DNA to check that call. CDR3 length equals 13 residues. The V gene's germline CDR1 is MNHEY and CDR2 SVGEGT. The CDR3 here is CASSPRDVNEQFF.

J is TRBJ2-1 and V is TRBV2; TCRdb indicates TRBD1, and absent DNA this call remains unverified. Germline loops: CDR1 SNHLY, CDR2 FYNNEI. The CDR3 has 18 amino acids. CDR3 protein: CASSDPTGASLPYNEQFF.

The chain carries TRBV28 and TRBJ2-7; the D call of TRBD1 rests on TCRdb alone, since no DNA is present to check it. This CDR3 region has 13 residues. Per germline, CDR1 MDHEN and CDR2 SYDVKM. CDR3 sequence reads: CASSDSQTYEQYF.

The rearrangement links TRBV11-2 to TRBJ2-7. Per germline, CDR1 SGHAT and CDR2 FQNNGV. This CDR3 has 15 residues. The CDR3 sequence: CASSLFAGLNYEQYF.

The rearrangement joins TRBV11-2 to TRBJ2-2; TCRdb names TRBD1, which stays unverified in the absence of DNA. Germline CDR1 and CDR2: SGHAT and FQNNGV. The length of the CDR3 is 17 residues. The CDR3 loop is CASSQSSRTGGTGELFF. The full variable domain, rest sourced from reference TRBV11-2 and TRBJ2-2, is EAGVAQSPRYKIIEKRQSVAFWCNPISGHATLYWYQQILGQGPKLLIQFQNNGVVDDSQLPKDRFSAERLKGVDSTLKIQPAKLEDSAVYLCASSQSSRTGGTGELFFGEGSRLTVL.